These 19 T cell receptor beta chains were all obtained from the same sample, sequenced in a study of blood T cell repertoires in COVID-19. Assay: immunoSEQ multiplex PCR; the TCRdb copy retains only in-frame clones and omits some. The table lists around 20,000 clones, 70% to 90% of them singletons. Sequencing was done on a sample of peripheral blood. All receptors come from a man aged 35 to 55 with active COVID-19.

CDR3 amino acids: CAWSVQGKMFSGANVLTF. DNA for the CDR3: TGTGCCTGGAGTGTTCAGGGCAAGATGTTCTCTGGGGCCAACGTCCTGACTTTC. The chain joins TRBV30 to TRBJ2-6; D is possibly TRBD1 (5 bases). V dropped 0 bases and J dropped 0 bases, with 15 bases sitting between them. The CDR3 contains 18 residues. Per germline, CDR1 GTSNPN and CDR2 SVGIG (reference sequence).

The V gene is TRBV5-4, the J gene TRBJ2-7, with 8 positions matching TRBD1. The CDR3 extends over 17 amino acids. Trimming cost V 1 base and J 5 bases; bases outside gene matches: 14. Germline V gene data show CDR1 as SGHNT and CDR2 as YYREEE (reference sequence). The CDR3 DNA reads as TGTGCCAGCAGCTTGACGGGGTTAGGACAGGGAAGCCACGAGCAGTACTTC. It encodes CASSLTGLGQGSHEQYF.

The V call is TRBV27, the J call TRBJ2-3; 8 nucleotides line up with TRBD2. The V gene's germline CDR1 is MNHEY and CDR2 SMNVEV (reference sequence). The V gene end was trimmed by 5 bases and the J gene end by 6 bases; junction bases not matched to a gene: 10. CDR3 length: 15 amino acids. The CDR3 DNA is TGTGCCAGCAGTCTGACCGATGGCGGGAGGGATACGCAGTATTTT. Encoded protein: CASSLTDGGRDTQYF.

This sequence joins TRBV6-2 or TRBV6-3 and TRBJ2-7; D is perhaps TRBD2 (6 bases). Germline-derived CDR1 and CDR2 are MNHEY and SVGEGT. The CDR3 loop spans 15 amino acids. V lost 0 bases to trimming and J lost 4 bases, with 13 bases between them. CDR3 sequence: CASSYSEGTGYEQYF. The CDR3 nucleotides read TGTGCCAGCAGTTACTCGGAGGGGACGGGGTACGAGCAGTACTTC.

In DNA form, the CDR3 reads TGTGCCAGCAGCCAGGAGGGGAGTAGGGCCTACGAGCAGTACTTC. Translated, it gives CASSQEGSRAYEQYF. This rearrangement joins TRBV4-2 to TRBJ2-7, with a possible D match to TRBD2 (6 bases). Germline CDR1 reads LGHNA; CDR2 reads YNFKEQ. The V gene lost 3 bases and the J gene lost 2 bases, with 14 bases spanning the gap. The CDR3 is made up of 15 amino acids.

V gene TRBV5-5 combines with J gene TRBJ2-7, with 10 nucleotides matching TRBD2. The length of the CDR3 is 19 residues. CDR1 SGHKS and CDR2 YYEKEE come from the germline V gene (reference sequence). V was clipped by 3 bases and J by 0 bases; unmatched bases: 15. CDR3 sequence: CASSWREGSGRVGSYEQYF. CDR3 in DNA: TGTGCCAGCAGCTGGCGGGAGGGCAGCGGGAGGGTGGGCTCCTACGAGCAGTACTTC.

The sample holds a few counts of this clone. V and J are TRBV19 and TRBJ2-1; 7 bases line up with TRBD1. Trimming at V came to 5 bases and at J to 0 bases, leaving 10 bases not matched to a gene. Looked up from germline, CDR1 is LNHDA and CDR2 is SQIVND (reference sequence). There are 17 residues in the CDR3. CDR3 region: CASSFPDRDSSYNEQFF. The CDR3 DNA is TGTGCCAGTAGTTTCCCCGACCGGGACAGCTCCTACAATGAGCAGTTCTTC.

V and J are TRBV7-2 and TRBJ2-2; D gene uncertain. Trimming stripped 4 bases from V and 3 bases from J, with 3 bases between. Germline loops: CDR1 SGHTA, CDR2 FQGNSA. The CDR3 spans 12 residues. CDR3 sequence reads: CASSYYTGELFF. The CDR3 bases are TGTGCCAGCAGCTACTACACCGGGGAGCTGTTTTTT.

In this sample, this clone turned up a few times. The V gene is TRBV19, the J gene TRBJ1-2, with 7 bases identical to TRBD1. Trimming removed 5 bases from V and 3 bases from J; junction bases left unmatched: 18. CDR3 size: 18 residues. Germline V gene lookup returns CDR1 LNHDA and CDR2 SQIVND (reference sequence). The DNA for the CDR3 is TGTGCCAGTAGTCCCTTGGGACAGCAACTACCTAATGACTATGGCTACACCTTC. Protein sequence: CASSPLGQQLPNDYGYTF.

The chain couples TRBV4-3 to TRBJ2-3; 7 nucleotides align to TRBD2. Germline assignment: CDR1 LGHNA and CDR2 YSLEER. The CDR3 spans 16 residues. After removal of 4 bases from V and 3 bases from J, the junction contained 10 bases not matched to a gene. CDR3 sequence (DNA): TGCGCCAGCAGCCCAGTTGGGGGTAGCGGGACAGATACGCAGTATTTT. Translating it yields CASSPVGGSGTDTQYF.

Here the CDR3 reads CASSYEGGPYNEQFF. The DNA of the CDR3 is TGTGCCAGCAGTTACGAGGGAGGGCCTTACAATGAGCAGTTCTTC. The chain links TRBV6-6 to TRBJ2-1, with TRBD2 matching 7 bases. Germline trimming cut 2 bases from V and 4 bases from J; bases unmatched to any gene: 5. There are 15 residues in the CDR3. Germline CDR1 is MNHNY and CDR2 is SVGAGI (reference sequence).

The CDR3 nucleotides read TGTGCCAGCAGCTGGACAGATCCCTACGAGCAGTACTTC. Translation gives CASSWTDPYEQYF. The chain couples TRBV5-8 to TRBJ2-7; D might be TRBD1 (6 bases). Germline V gene lookup returns CDR1 SGHTS and CDR2 YDEGEE. The ends were cut back, 3 bases at V and 2 bases at J, with 9 bases in the middle. This CDR3 comprises 13 residues.

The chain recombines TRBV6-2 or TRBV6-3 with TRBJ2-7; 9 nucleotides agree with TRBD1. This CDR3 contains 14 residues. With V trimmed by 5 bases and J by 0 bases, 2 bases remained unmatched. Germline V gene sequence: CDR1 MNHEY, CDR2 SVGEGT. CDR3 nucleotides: TGTGCCAGCAGTCGACAGGGGGGCTCCTACGAGCAGTACTTC. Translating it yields CASSRQGGSYEQYF.

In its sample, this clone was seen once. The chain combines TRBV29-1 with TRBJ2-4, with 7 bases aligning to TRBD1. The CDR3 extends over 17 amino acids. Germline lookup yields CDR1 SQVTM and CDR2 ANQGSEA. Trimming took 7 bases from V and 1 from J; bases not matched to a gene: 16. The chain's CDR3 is CSESQGSRISAKNIQYF. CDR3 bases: TGCAGCGAATCACAGGGGAGTAGGATCTCGGCCAAAAACATTCAGTACTTC.

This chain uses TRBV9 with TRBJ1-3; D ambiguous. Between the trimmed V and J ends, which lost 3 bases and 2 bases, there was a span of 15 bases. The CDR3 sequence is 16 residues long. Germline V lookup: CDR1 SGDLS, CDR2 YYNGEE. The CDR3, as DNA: TGTGCCAGCAGCGCCAACCCCCAGTTGGCTGGAAACACCATATATTTT. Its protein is CASSANPQLAGNTIYF.

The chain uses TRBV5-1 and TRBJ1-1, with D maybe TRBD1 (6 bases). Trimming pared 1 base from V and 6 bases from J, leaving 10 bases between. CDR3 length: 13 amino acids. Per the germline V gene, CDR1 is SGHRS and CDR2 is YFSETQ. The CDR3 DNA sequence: TGCGCCAGCAGCTTGAGTGAGGGGGCTGAAGCTTTCTTT. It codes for CASSLSEGAEAFF.

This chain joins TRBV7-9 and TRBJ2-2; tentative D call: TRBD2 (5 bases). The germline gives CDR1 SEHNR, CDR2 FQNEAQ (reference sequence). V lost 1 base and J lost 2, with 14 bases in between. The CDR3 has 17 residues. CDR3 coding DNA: TGTGCCAGCAGCTTAGTTACTACGGGGATAAACACCGGGGAGCTGTTTTTT. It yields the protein CASSLVTTGINTGELFF.

The CDR3 DNA is TGTGCCAGCAGCGGGGGACTAGCGGGATTAACCGGGGAGCTGTTTTTT. This sequence encodes CASSGGLAGLTGELFF. The genes are TRBV9 and TRBJ2-2, with 13 bases aligning to TRBD2. The CDR3 consists of 16 residues. V shed 3 bases and J 5 bases; nucleotides not matched to a gene: 4. Germline-derived CDR1 and CDR2 are SGDLS and YYNGEE.

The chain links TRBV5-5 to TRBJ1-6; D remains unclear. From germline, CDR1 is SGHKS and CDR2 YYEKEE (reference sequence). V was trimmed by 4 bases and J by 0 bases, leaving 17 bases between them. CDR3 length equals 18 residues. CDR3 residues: CASSNISRFSSYNSPLHF. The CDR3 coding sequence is TGTGCCAGCAGCAATATATCACGGTTTAGCTCCTATAATTCACCCCTCCACTTT.